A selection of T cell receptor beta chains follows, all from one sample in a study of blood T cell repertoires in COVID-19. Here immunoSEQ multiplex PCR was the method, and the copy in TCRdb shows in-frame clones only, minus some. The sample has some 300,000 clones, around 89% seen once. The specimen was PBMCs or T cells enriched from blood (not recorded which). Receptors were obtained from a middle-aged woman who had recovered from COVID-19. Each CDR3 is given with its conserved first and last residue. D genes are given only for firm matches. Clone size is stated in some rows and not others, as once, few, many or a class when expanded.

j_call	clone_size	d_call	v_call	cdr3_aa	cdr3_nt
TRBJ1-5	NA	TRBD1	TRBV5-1	CASSQTGGSDQPQHF	TGCGCCAGCAGCCAGACAGGGGGGTCAGATCAGCCCCAGCATTTT
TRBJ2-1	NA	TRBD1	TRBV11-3	CASSFDRANEQFF	TGTGCCAGCAGCTTTGACAGGGCCAATGAGCAGTTCTTC
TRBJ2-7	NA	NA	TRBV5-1	CASTPEWSSYEQYF	TGCGCCAGCACCCCGGAGTGGAGCTCCTACGAGCAGTACTTC
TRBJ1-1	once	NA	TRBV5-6	CASSLGHPNTEAFF	TGTGCCAGCAGCTTGGGACACCCGAACACTGAAGCTTTCTTT
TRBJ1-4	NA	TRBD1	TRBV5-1	CASSLVGTAATNEKLFF	TGCGCCAGCAGCTTGGTTGGGACAGCCGCAACTAATGAAAAACTGTTTTTT
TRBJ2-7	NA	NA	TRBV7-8	CASSPSGYEQYF	TGTGCCAGCAGCCCTTCAGGTTACGAGCAGTACTTC
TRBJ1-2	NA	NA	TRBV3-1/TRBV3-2	CASSHGQGYSYGYTF	TGTGCCAGCAGCCATGGGCAGGGGTATAGCTATGGCTACACCTTC
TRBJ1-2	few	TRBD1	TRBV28	CASSLTVGTGGYTF	TGTGCCAGCAGTTTAACAGTCGGGACAGGTGGCTACACCTTC
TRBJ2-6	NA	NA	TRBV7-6	CASSSGQIFSGANVLTF	TGTGCCAGCAGCTCCGGACAGATATTCTCTGGGGCCAACGTCCTGACTTTC
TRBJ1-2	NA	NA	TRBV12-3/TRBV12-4	CASSPRGYGYTF	TGTGCCAGCAGTCCGCGGGGTTATGGCTACACCTTC
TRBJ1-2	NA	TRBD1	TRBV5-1	CASSFRSDRDNYGYTF	TGCGCCAGCAGCTTTCGATCAGACAGGGATAACTATGGCTACACCTTC
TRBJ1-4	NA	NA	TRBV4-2	CASSQVAEKLFF	TGTGCCAGCAGCCAAGTAGCTGAAAAACTGTTTTTT
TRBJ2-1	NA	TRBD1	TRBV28	CASSPTGTGAHNEQFF	TGTGCCAGCAGCCCTACTGGGACAGGGGCCCACAATGAGCAGTTCTTC
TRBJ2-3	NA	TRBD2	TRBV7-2	CASSLEREAVTGADTQYF	TGTGCCAGCAGCTTAGAGCGGGAGGCTGTAACAGGCGCAGATACGCAGTATTTT
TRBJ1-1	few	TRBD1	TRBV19	CASSVWMGQPWGRDTEAFF	TGTGCCAGTAGTGTCTGGATGGGACAGCCATGGGGACGGGACACTGAAGCTTTCTTT
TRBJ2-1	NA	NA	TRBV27	CASRDFYNEQFF	TGTGCCAGCAGAGACTTCTACAATGAGCAGTTCTTC
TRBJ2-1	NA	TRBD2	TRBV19	CASSIASGRFSYNEQFF	TGTGCCAGTAGTATTGCTAGCGGGAGGTTCTCCTACAATGAGCAGTTCTTC
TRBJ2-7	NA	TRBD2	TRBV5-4	CASSQGGSGRGVDEQYF	TGTGCCAGCAGCCAGGGGGGTAGCGGGAGAGGAGTGGACGAGCAGTACTTC
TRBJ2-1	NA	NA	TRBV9	CASSLTPYNEQFF	TGTGCCAGCAGCCTCACACCTTACAATGAGCAGTTCTTC
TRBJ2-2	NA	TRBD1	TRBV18	CASSPRTGGATGELFF	TGTGCCAGCTCACCACGTACAGGGGGCGCGACCGGGGAGCTGTTTTTT
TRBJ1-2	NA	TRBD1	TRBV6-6	CASSRQGNYGYTF	TGTGCCAGCAGCAGACAGGGGAACTATGGCTACACCTTC
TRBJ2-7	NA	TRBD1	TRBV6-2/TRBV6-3	CASSYLGQGSYEQYF	TGTGCCAGCAGTTACCTTGGACAGGGCTCCTACGAGCAGTACTTC
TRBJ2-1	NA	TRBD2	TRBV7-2	CASSLALAGGPEQFF	TGTGCCAGCAGCTTAGCCCTAGCGGGGGGACCAGAGCAGTTCTTC
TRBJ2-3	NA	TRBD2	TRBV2	CASSVTGTSGRTDTQYF	TGTGCCAGCAGCGTTACCGGGACTAGCGGGAGAACAGATACGCAGTATTTT
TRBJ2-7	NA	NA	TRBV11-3	CASSTRDTYEQYF	TGTGCCAGCAGCACCCGGGACACCTACGAGCAGTACTTC
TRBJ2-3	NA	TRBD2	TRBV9	CASSGVRGGGTDTQYF	TGTGCCAGCAGCGGAGTCCGCGGGGGTGGCACAGATACGCAGTATTTT
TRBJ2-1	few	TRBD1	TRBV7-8	CASSLVWTGGTYNEQFF	TGTGCCAGCAGCTTAGTATGGACAGGGGGGACCTACAATGAGCAGTTCTTC